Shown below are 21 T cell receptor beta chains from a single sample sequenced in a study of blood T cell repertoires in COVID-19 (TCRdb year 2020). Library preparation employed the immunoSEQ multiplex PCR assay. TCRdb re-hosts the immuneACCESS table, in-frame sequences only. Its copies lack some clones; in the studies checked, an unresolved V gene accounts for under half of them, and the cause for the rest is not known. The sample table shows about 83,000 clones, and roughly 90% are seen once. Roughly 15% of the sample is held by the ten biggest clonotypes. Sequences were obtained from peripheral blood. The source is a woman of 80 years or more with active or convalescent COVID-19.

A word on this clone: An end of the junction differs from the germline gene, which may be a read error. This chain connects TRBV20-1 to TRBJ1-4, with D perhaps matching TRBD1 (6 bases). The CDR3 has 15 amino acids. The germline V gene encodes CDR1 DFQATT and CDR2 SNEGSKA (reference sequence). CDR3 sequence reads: CSASPAQGTSEKLFF. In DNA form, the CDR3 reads TGCAGTGCTAGTCCAGCACAGGGAACTAGTGAAAAACTGTTTTTT.

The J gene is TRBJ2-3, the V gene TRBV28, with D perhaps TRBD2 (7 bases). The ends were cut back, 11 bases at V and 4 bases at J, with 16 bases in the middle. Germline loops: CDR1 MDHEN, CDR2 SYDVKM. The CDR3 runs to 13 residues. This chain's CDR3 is CAAGDGGSDTQYF. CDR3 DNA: TGTGCCGCAGGGGACGGGGGGTCAGATACGCAGTATTTT.

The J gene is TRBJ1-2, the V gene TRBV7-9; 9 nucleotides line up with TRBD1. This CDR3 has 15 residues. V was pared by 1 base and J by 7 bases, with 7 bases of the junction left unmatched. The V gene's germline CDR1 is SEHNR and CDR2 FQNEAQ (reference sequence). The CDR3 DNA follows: TGTGCCAGCAGCTTAGTTGGGACAGGGAGCCCTGGCTACACCTTC. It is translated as CASSLVGTGSPGYTF.

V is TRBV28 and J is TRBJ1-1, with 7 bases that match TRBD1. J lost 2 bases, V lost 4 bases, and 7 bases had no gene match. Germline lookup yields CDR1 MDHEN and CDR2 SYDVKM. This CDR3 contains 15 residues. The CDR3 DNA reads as TGTGCCAGCAGTTATACAGGGGTGGGAAACACTGAAGCTTTCTTT. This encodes CASSYTGVGNTEAFF. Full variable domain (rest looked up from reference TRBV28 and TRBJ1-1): DVKVTQSSRYLVKRTGEKVFLECVQDMDHENMFWYRQDPGLGLRLIYFSYDVKMKEKGDIPEGYSVSREKKERFSLILESASTNQTSMYLCASSYTGVGNTEAFFGQGTRLTVV.

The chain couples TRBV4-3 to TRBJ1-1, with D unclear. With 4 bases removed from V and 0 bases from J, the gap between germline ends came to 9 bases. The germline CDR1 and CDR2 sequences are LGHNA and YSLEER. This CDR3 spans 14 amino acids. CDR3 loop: CASSRVVMNTEAFF. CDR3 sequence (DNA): TGCGCCAGCAGCCGCGTGGTCATGAACACTGAAGCTTTCTTT.

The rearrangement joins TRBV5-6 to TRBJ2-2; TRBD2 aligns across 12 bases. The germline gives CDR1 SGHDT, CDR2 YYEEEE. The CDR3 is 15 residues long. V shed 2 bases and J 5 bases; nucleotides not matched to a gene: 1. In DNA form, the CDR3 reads TGTGCCAGCAGCTTACTAGCGGGGGGTACCGGGGAGCTGTTTTTT. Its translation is CASSLLAGGTGELFF.

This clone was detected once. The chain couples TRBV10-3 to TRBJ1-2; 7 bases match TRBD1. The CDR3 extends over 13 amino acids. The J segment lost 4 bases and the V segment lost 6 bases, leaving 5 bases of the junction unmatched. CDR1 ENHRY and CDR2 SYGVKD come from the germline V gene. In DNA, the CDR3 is TGTGCCATCAGGGAGGGACAGATCTATGGCTACACCTTC. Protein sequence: CAIREGQIYGYTF.

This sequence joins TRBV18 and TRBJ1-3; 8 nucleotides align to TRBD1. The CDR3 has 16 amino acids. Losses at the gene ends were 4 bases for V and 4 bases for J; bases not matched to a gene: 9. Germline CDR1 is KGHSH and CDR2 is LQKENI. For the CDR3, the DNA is TGTGCCAGCTCACGAGTGGGACAGGCGGAAGGAAACACCATATATTTT. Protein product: CASSRVGQAEGNTIYF.

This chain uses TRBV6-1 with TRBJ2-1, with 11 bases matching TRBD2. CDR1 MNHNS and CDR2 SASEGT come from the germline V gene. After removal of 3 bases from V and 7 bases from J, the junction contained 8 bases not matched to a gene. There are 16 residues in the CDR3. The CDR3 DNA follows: TGTGCCAGCAGTGATCTCTCGGGACTAGCGGCTAATGAGCAGTTCTTC. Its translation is CASSDLSGLAANEQFF.

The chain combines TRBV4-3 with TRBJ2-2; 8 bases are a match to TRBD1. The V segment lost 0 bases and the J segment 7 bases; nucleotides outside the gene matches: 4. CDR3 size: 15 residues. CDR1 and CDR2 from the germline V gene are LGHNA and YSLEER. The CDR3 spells CASSQEGRGRGELFF. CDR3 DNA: TGCGCCAGCAGCCAAGAGGGCAGGGGGCGCGGGGAGCTGTTTTTT.

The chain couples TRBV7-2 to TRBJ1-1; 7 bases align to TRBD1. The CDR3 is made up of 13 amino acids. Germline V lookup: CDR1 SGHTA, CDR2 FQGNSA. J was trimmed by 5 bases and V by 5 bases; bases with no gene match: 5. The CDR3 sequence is CASSPDRDTEAFF. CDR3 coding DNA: TGTGCCAGCAGCCCAGACAGGGATACTGAAGCTTTCTTT.

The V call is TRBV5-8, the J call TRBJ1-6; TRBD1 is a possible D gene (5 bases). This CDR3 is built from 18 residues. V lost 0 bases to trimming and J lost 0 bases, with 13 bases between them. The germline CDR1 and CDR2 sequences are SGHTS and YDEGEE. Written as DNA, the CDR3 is TGTGCCAGCAGCTTGGCTGAGACAGCAAGCTCCTATAATTCACCCCTCCACTTT. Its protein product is CASSLAETASSYNSPLHF.

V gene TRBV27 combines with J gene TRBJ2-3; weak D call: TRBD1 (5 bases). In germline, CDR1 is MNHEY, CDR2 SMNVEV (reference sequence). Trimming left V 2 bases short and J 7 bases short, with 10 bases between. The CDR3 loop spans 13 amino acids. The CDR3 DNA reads TGTGCCAGCAGTTTAAAAAGGGGTTATACGCAGTATTTT. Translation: CASSLKRGYTQYF.

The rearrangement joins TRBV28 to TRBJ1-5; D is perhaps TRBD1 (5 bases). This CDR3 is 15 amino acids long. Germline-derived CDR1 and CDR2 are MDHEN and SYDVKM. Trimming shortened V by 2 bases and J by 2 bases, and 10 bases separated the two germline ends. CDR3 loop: CASSLESTGNQPQHF. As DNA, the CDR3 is TGTGCCAGCAGTTTAGAATCGACAGGCAATCAGCCCCAGCATTTT.

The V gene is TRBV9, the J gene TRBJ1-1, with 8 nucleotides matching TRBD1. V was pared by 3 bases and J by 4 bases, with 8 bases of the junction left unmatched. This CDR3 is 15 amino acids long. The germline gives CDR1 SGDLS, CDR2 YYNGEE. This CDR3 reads CASSEGRGRATEAFF. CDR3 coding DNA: TGTGCCAGCAGCGAGGGCAGGGGGCGGGCCACTGAAGCTTTCTTT. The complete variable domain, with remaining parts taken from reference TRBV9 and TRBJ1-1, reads DSGVTQTPKHLITATGQRVTLRCSPRSGDLSVYWYQQSLDQGLQFLIQYYNGEERAKGNILERFSAQQFPDLHSELNLSSLELGDSALYFCASSEGRGRATEAFFGQGTRLTVV.

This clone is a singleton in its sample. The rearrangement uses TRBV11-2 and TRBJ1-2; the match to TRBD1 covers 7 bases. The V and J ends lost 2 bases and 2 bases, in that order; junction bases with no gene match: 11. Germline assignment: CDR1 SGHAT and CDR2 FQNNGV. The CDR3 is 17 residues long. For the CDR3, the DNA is TGTGCCAGCAGCTTACTTAGGGACAGATCCTTGAACTATGGCTACACCTTC. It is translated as CASSLLRDRSLNYGYTF.

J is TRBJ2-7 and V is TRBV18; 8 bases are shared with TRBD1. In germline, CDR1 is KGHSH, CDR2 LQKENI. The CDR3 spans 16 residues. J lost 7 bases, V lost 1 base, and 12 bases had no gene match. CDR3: CASSPLPLLTGDEQYF. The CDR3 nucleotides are TGTGCCAGCTCACCACTCCCACTCTTGACAGGGGATGAGCAGTACTTC.

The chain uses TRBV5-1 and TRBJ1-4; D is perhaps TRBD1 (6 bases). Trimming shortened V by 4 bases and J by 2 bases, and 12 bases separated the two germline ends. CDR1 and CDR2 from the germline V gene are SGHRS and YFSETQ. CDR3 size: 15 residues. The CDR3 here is CASSMDSSTNEKLFF. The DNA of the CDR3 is TGCGCCAGCAGCATGGACAGTTCGACTAATGAAAAACTGTTTTTT.

The CDR3 sequence is CASSQGPDRVSTDTQYF. The CDR3 DNA reads as TGCGCCAGCAGCCAAGGCCCCGACAGGGTGAGCACAGATACGCAGTATTTT. The chain recombines TRBV4-3 with TRBJ2-3; 7 nucleotides line up with TRBD1. The V gene's germline CDR1 is LGHNA and CDR2 YSLEER. The length of the CDR3 is 17 residues. The J segment lost 0 bases and the V segment lost 1 base, leaving 7 bases of the junction unmatched.

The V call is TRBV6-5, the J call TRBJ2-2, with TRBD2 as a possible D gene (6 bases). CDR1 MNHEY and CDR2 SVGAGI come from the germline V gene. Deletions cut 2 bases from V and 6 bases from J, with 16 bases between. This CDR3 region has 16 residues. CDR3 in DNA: TGTGCCAGCAGTTACGGTTGGGGGGTACTGTCCGGGGAGCTGTTTTTT. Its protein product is CASSYGWGVLSGELFF.

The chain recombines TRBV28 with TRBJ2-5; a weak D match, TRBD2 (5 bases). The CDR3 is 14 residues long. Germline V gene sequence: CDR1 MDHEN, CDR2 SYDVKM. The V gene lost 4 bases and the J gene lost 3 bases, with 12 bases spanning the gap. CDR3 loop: CASSSGLDEETQYF. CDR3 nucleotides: TGTGCCAGCAGTTCCGGACTGGATGAAGAGACCCAGTACTTC.